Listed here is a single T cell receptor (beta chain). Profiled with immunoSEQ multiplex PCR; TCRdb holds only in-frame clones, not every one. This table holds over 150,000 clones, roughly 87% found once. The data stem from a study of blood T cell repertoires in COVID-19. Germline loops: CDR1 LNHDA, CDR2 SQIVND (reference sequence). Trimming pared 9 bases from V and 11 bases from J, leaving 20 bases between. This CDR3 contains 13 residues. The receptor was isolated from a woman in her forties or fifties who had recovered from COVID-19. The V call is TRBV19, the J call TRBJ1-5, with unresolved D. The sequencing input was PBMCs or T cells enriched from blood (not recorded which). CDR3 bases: TGTGCCAGCACCTCTCAGGCGGGAGGCGCCCAGCATTTT. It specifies CASTSQAGGAQHF.